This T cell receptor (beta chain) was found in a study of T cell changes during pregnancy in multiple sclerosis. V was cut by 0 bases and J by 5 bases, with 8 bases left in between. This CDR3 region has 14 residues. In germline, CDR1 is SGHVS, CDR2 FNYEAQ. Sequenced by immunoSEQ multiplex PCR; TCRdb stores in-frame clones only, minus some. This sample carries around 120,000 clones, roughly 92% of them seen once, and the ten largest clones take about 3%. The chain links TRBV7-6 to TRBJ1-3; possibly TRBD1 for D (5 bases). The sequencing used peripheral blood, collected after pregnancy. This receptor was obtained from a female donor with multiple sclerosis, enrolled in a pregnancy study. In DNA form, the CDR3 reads TGTGCCAGCAGCTTAGCGGGGCCGCGAAACACCATATATTTT. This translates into CASSLAGPRNTIYF.